This TCR beta chain was recovered during a study of long-term antiretroviral therapy in people with HIV. In the study overall: Some samples came about a decade before the 2015 immediate-ART recommendation, and these were the earliest. Broader study findings: Clonotypes expanded prior to ART showed repertoire dominance at all sampled time points.

HIV-positive participants all received treatment in the United States. The run of the v3.0 immunoSEQ assay was at survey level. The repertoire was sequenced with immunoSEQ multiplex PCR; TCRdb's copy has only in-frame clones and lacks some. The top ten hold roughly 8% of the sample, which has some 19,000 clones, approximately 84% seen once. Points on this clone: Its antigen is unknown.

The starting material was unsorted PBMCs, obtained 0.9 years after starting antiretroviral therapy. The receptor comes from a man aged 18 to 30 with HIV.

Here the CDR3 DNA reads TGTGCCAGCTCCAGACAGGGGGCTTACGGTGAAAAACTGTTTTTT. It yields the protein CASSRQGAYGEKLFF. The chain carries TRBV6-1 and TRBJ1-4, with 10 bases identical to TRBD1. Per the germline V gene, CDR1 is MNHNS and CDR2 is SASEGT. This CDR3 is built from 15 residues. Trimming cost V 8 bases and J 7 bases; bases outside gene matches: 10.